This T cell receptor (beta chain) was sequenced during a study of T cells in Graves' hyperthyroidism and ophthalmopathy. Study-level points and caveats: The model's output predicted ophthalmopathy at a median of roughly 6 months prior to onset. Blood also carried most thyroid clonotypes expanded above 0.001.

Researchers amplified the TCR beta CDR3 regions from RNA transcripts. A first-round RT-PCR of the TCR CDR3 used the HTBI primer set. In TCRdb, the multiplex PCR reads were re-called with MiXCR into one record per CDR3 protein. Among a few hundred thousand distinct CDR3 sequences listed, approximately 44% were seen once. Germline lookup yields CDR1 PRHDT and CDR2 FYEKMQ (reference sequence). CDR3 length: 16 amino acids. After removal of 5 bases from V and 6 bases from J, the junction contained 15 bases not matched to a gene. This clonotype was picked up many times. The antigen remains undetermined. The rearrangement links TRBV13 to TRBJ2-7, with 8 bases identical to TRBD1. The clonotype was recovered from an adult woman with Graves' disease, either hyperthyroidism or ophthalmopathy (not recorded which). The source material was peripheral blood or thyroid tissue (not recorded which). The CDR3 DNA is TGTGCCAGCAGCCGTGCCGGGACAGGAAAAAGCTCCGAGCAGTACTTC. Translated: CASSRAGTGKSSEQYF.